This T cell receptor beta chain was recorded in a study of cytomegalovirus exposure and HLA in healthy donors. Study conclusions and caveats: A few CMV-associated chains proved CMV antigen-specific in vitro.

Clones were read by immunoSEQ multiplex PCR, and TCRdb kept only the in-frame ones, dropping some. This repertoire shows roughly 180,000 clones, approximately 86% found once; its top ten account for roughly 6.6%. A note on this clone: The antigen remains unidentified.

V lost 1 base and J lost 3, with 12 bases in between. The CDR3 runs to 15 residues. Looked up from germline, CDR1 is SEHNR and CDR2 is FQNEAQ (reference sequence). The gene calls are TRBV7-9 and TRBJ1-2; no reliable D call. The sequence was collected from a man under 40 in good health and CMV-seropositive. The sample comprised PBMCs. CDR3 loop: CASSLEGAWHYGYTF. In DNA, the CDR3 is TGTGCCAGCAGCTTAGAGGGTGCTTGGCACTATGGCTACACCTTC.